Listed below are T cell receptor beta chains from one sample, sequenced in a study of T cell repertoires in cytomegalovirus infection. One entry per CDR3 protein results from TCRdb running MiXCR on the reads. The sample yields 750,000 to 950,000 distinct CDR3 sequences, under 35% seen once. For these TCRs, the target antigens are not known. Here the sequenced sample was cultured CD8+ T cells from PBMCs, taken from culture after CMV antigen stimulation. These receptor sequences come from a human donor in good health (CMV status not recorded). Some clones in this sample may be carry-over from other donors' samples. Both conserved end residues are part of each CDR3. The D gene is left open where the match is weak. Clone sizes are given selectively: once, few, many, or a class where the clone is expanded.

TRBJ1-5 | once | . | TRBV19 | TGTGCCAGTAGTAACAGGGCGAGCAATCAGCCCCAGCATTTT | CASSNRASNQPQHF
TRBJ1-2 | . | . | TRBV28 | TGTGCCAGCAGTTTTCTCCCTAACAGGGTGGGCTACACCTTC | CASSFLPNRVGYTF
TRBJ1-1 | few | TRBD1 | TRBV12-3/TRBV12-4 | TGTGCCGTCAAGGTCGGGGACAGGGAGAGAATCATGAACACTGAAGCTTTCTTT | CAVKVGDRERIMNTEAFF
TRBJ2-2 | . | . | TRBV19 | TGTGCCAGTACTTACGGGCCGATGAACACCGTGGAGCTGTTTTTT | CASTYGPMNTVELFF
TRBJ1-3 | . | . | TRBV11-2 | TGTGCCAGCAGCGTAGACAGCCCAGCTGGAAACACCATATATTTT | CASSVDSPAGNTIYF
TRBJ1-5 | . | . | TRBV5-1 | TGCGCCAGCAGCTTCGACCCCAATCAGCCCCAGCATTTT | CASSFDPNQPQHF
TRBJ2-1 | . | . | TRBV6-6 | TGTGCCAGCAGTTACTCTGGGTCCTTGGGGTACAATGAGCAGTTCTTC | CASSYSGSLGYNEQFF
TRBJ1-1 | . | . | TRBV6-8 | TGTGCCAGCAGTTACATCGGCCAGACCACTGAAGCTTTCTTT | CASSYIGQTTEAFF
TRBJ1-1 | . | . | TRBV5-5 | TGTGCCAGCAGCTCCGACCCCATTCCCACTGAAGCTTTCTTT | CASSSDPIPTEAFF
TRBJ2-1 | . | . | TRBV7-9 | TGTGCCAGCACGCAGGGAGGTAGTAATGAGCAGTTCTTC | CASTQGGSNEQFF
TRBJ1-5 | few | . | TRBV6-6 | TGTGCCAGCAGTTATTCTACCGGACCTGGAGGCCAGCCCCAGCATTTT | CASSYSTGPGGQPQHF
TRBJ2-6 | . | . | TRBV7-9 | TGTGCCAGCAGCTTAACGGGTGATATAAGTACAGGGGCCAACGTCCTGACTTTC | CASSLTGDISTGANVLTF
TRBJ2-3 | . | . | TRBV19 | TGTGCCAGTAGCCCTCGGGACTTCAGTGGCTACATGGATACGCAGTATTTT | CASSPRDFSGYMDTQYF
TRBJ1-4 | few | . | TRBV7-9 | TGTGCCAGCAGCTTATATAGGCCACTTGACAATGAAAAACTGTTTTTT | CASSLYRPLDNEKLFF
TRBJ2-3 | . | . | TRBV7-6 | TGTGCCAGCAGCTTCGTGGCAGATACGAAGTATTTT | CASSFVADTKYF
TRBJ2-3 | . | . | TRBV4-3 | TGCGCCAGCAGCCTACGGGGAGGTGGGGGAAACACAGATACGCAGTATTTT | CASSLRGGGGNTDTQYF